This TCR beta chain emerged from a study of cytomegalovirus exposure and HLA in healthy donors. Study results and limitations: Cytomegalovirus-associated TCR beta chains were listed, numbering 164.

Sequencing used immunoSEQ multiplex PCR; TCRdb keeps in-frame clones, though not all of them. The table includes approximately 60,000 clones, 90% detected once. CDR3 length: 15 amino acids. Trimming removed 3 bases from V and 0 bases from J, with 9 bases in between. The V gene's germline CDR1 is SNHLY and CDR2 FYNNEI. Turning to this clone: No antigen is known for it.

This TCR derives from a young man in good health and CMV-seronegative. Sequenced sample: PBMCs. The chain links TRBV2 to TRBJ1-5; D is possibly TRBD1 (5 bases). The CDR3 nucleotides are TGTGCCAGCAGTGAGGGGGGTTATAGCAATCAGCCCCAGCATTTT. This encodes CASSEGGYSNQPQHF.